Following are 14 T cell receptor beta chains from one sample sequenced in a study of T cell changes during pregnancy in multiple sclerosis (dated by TCRdb to the late 2010s). The library was generated by the immunoSEQ multiplex PCR assay. TCRdb limited this immuneACCESS table to in-frame rearrangements with V and J called. A share of clones is missing; checked studies link under half to unresolved V genes, and the rest is unexplained. In all, the sample holds around 100,000 clones, and 80% to 95% of those were seen once. The ten biggest clones cover about 1.5% of the sample. The sample was peripheral blood, taken in the third trimester of pregnancy. Receptors originate from a female donor with multiple sclerosis, enrolled in a pregnancy study.

The chain couples TRBV5-4 to TRBJ1-1; tentative D call: TRBD1 (5 bases). The length of the CDR3 is 15 residues. The germline gives CDR1 SGHNT, CDR2 YYREEE (reference sequence). V was pared by 3 bases and J by 0 bases, with 12 bases between. As DNA, the CDR3 is TGTGCCAGCAGCTCCACACAAGGGGTGAACACTGAAGCTTTCTTT. This gives the protein CASSSTQGVNTEAFF. Full variable domain (outside the CDR3, taken from reference TRBV5-4 and TRBJ1-1): ETGVTQSPTHLIKTRGQQVTLRCSSQSGHNTVSWYQQALGQGPQFIFQYYREEENGRGNFPPRFSGLQFPNYSSELNVNALELDDSALYLCASSSTQGVNTEAFFGQGTRLTVV.

The chain joins TRBV5-1 to TRBJ2-5; TRBD2 is a possible D gene (6 bases). Looked up from germline, CDR1 is SGHRS and CDR2 is YFSETQ. V dropped 3 bases and J dropped 2 bases, with 17 bases sitting between them. This CDR3 has 16 amino acids. This chain's CDR3 is CASSWGGTPEQETQYF. As DNA, the CDR3 is TGCGCCAGCAGCTGGGGCGGGACCCCCGAGCAAGAGACCCAGTACTTC.

The rearrangement links TRBV5-6 to TRBJ1-5; 9 nucleotides match TRBD1. CDR1 is SGHDT and CDR2 is YYEEEE in the germline V gene. The CDR3 is 15 amino acids. The J segment lost 2 bases and the V segment lost 4 bases, leaving 4 bases of the junction unmatched. In nucleotides, the CDR3 is TGTGCCAGCAGCACAGGGGGCAAGGGCAATCAGCCCCAGCATTTT. Amino acids: CASSTGGKGNQPQHF.

As DNA, the CDR3 is TGTGCCATCAGCGATCTATACGAGCAGTACTTC. This translates into CAISDLYEQYF. The rearrangement links TRBV10-3 to TRBJ2-7; D gene unclear. Trimming pared 6 bases from V and 4 bases from J, leaving 7 bases between. In germline, CDR1 is ENHRY, CDR2 SYGVKD. CDR3 length: 11 amino acids.

The V and J genes are TRBV2 and TRBJ2-5; D possibly corresponds to TRBD2 (7 bases). The CDR3 is 11 residues long. Germline V CDR1 and CDR2: SNHLY, FYNNEI. Trimming left V 11 bases short and J 4 bases short, with 11 bases between. This chain's CDR3 is CARGGGETQYF. Here the CDR3 DNA reads TGTGCCCGCGGGGGCGGAGAGACCCAGTACTTC.

This clone has just a few counts. The chain employs TRBV19 and TRBJ1-1; 8 bases line up with TRBD1. This CDR3 is built from 14 residues. Trimming took 7 bases from V and 0 from J; bases not matched to a gene: 4. Germline CDR1 reads LNHDA; CDR2 reads SQIVND (reference sequence). The CDR3 protein is CASTTTGVNTEAFF. The CDR3 DNA sequence: TGTGCCAGTACCACGACAGGGGTGAACACTGAAGCTTTCTTT. The full variable domain, its missing parts supplied by reference TRBV19 and TRBJ1-1, is DGGITQSPKYLFRKEGQNVTLSCEQNLNHDAMYWYRQDPGQGLRLIYYSQIVNDFQKGDIAEGYSVSREKKESFPLTVTSAQKNPTAFYLCASTTTGVNTEAFFGQGTRLTVV.

The genes are TRBV7-2 and TRBJ2-1, with D maybe TRBD2 (5 bases). Germline CDR1 reads SGHTA; CDR2 reads FQGNSA. The CDR3 totals 14 residues. V gave up 1 base and J gave up 4 bases, with 8 bases separating them. CDR3 coding DNA: TGTGCCAGCAGCTTAGGGCGGGCTTACAATGAGCAGTTCTTC. This gives the protein CASSLGRAYNEQFF.

In this sample, this clone turned up a few times. The chain links TRBV7-2 to TRBJ1-5; D gene unclear. The germline CDR1 and CDR2 sequences are SGHTA and FQGNSA. Between the trimmed V and J ends, which lost 4 bases and 0 bases, there was a span of 10 bases. The CDR3 is 15 amino acids. The CDR3 sequence is CASSWNGDSNQPQHF. In DNA form, the CDR3 reads TGTGCCAGCAGCTGGAATGGAGATAGCAATCAGCCCCAGCATTTT.

This clone was observed a handful of times. The V call is TRBV7-9, the J call TRBJ2-7; 7 bases fit TRBD1. The germline V gene has CDR1 SEHNR and CDR2 FQNEAQ (reference sequence). The J segment lost 6 bases and the V segment lost 3 bases, leaving 11 bases of the junction unmatched. CDR3 size: 15 residues. This CDR3 reads CASSFTGDKKREQYF. DNA for the CDR3: TGTGCCAGCAGCTTCACAGGGGACAAAAAACGCGAGCAGTACTTC.

This chain uses TRBV9 with TRBJ1-2; 9 bases are a match to TRBD1. The CDR3 contains 15 residues. V gave up 1 base and J gave up 7 bases; unmatched junction bases: 8. Germline V gene data show CDR1 as SGDLS and CDR2 as YYNGEE. CDR3 bases: TGTGCCAGCAGCGTAACCCGGGGACAGGGTGGTGGCTACACCTTC. Protein sequence: CASSVTRGQGGGYTF.

This clone was seen a single time. The V gene is TRBV19, the J gene TRBJ2-1; no reliable D call. V shed 3 bases and J shed 5 bases, with 23 bases lying between them. The CDR3 is 18 amino acids. Germline V gene data show CDR1 as LNHDA and CDR2 as SQIVND (reference sequence). CDR3 sequence: CASSILGMVRIPNNEQFF. In DNA, the CDR3 is TGTGCCAGTAGTATTCTAGGAATGGTGCGGATTCCGAACAATGAGCAGTTCTTC.

The chain recombines TRBV9 with TRBJ2-2; TRBD2 is a possible D gene (7 bases). The germline gives CDR1 SGDLS, CDR2 YYNGEE. Trimming removed 0 bases at V and 7 bases at J, with 13 bases between. The CDR3 length is 15 residues. CDR3 nucleotides: TGTGCCAGCAGCGTAGAGGGGGGGCTGGGCGGGGAGCTGTTTTTT. Its protein product is CASSVEGGLGGELFF.

The rearrangement uses TRBV7-2 and TRBJ2-7; D unresolved. Germline loops: CDR1 SGHTA, CDR2 FQGNSA. CDR3 length: 14 residues. The germline V and J ends were trimmed by 0 bases and 2 bases, with 8 bases remaining between them. The CDR3 loop reads CASSLAGQAYEQYF. In DNA form, the CDR3 reads TGTGCCAGCAGCTTAGCTGGTCAGGCCTACGAGCAGTACTTC.

The gene calls are TRBV10-3 and TRBJ1-1; perhaps TRBD1 as D (5 bases). The CDR3 spans 12 residues. Germline lookup yields CDR1 ENHRY and CDR2 SYGVKD. Trimming pared 11 bases from V and 4 bases from J, leaving 14 bases between. The DNA for the CDR3 is TGTGCCGTCGGGGGGAGGGCCACTGAAGCTTTCTTT. Protein product: CAVGGRATEAFF.